A single sample gave rise to the 21 T cell receptor beta chains below, sequenced in a study of cytomegalovirus exposure and HLA in healthy donors. Use of 60 Vbeta and 13 Jbeta primers characterized the PCR. Profiled with immunoSEQ multiplex PCR; TCRdb holds only in-frame clones, not every one. The sample yields some 95,000 clones, around 77% seen once. Source material: PBMCs. The receptors stem from a man aged 50 to 60 in good health and CMV-seropositive.

In the case of this clone: At one end, the junction sequence differs from germline, possibly due to a read error. The V and J genes are TRBV4-1 and TRBJ1-6; D perhaps matches TRBD1 (6 bases). This CDR3 comprises 16 residues. Per germline, CDR1 MGHRA and CDR2 YSYEKL. The CDR3: CASSQESQGGKSPLNF. CDR3 DNA: TGCGCCAGCAGCCAAGAGTCACAGGGAGGGAAATCACCCCTCAACTTT.

V is TRBV28 and J is TRBJ1-2, with D possibly matching TRBD1 (6 bases). V lost 6 bases and J 4 bases, leaving 18 bases between the germline ends. Germline values: CDR1 MDHEN, CDR2 SYDVKM. This CDR3 has 15 amino acids. The CDR3 DNA follows: TGTGCCAGCAGCCCCGGACAGCTTTATGCCTATGGCTACACCTTC. It is translated as CASSPGQLYAYGYTF.

The rearrangement links TRBV6-5 to TRBJ2-2; 9 bases agree with TRBD1. Trimming at V came to 8 bases and at J to 4 bases, leaving 8 bases not matched to a gene. There are 15 residues in the CDR3. Germline loops: CDR1 MNHEY, CDR2 SVGAGI. For the CDR3, the DNA is TGTGCCAGCCGCCAAGGGACAGGGAGCACCGGGGAGCTGTTTTTT. Its protein is CASRQGTGSTGELFF.

V and J are TRBV7-2 and TRBJ2-7, with 7 bases lining up with TRBD2. In germline, CDR1 is SGHTA, CDR2 FQGNSA. The trim removed 6 bases at V and 2 bases at J, leaving 7 bases unmatched. The CDR3 has 14 amino acids. In DNA form, the CDR3 reads TGTGCCAGCAGGGTCAGCGGGGTCACCTACGAGCAGTACTTC. Translated, it gives CASRVSGVTYEQYF.

The V gene is TRBV18, the J gene TRBJ2-5; unclear D gene. The CDR3 covers 13 residues. Germline CDR1 reads KGHSH; CDR2 reads LQKENI. V dropped 3 bases and J dropped 3 bases, with 8 bases sitting between them. The CDR3 bases are TGTGCCAGCTCACCCTTACAGAAAGAGACCCAGTACTTC. It is translated as CASSPLQKETQYF.

This clone has only a few counts. The chain couples TRBV28 to TRBJ1-1; D may be TRBD1 (5 bases). The germline gives CDR1 MDHEN, CDR2 SYDVKM. V lost 11 bases and J 4 bases, leaving 17 bases between the germline ends. This CDR3 comprises 13 residues. The CDR3 nucleotides are TGTGCCTACAGGAACTTGGCGTCCACTGAAGCTTTCTTT. It translates to CAYRNLASTEAFF.

The CDR3 region has the DNA TGCGCCAGCAGCTTGGATGGACAGCCCCTCCTCTACAATGAGCAGTTCTTC. Amino acids: CASSLDGQPLLYNEQFF. The chain carries TRBV5-1 and TRBJ2-1, with D possibly being TRBD1 (6 bases). Germline CDR1 SGHRS, CDR2 YFSETQ. The ends were cut back, 0 bases at V and 3 bases at J, with 16 bases in the middle. The CDR3 has 17 amino acids.

This chain uses TRBV30 with TRBJ2-1; a possible D gene is TRBD1 (7 bases). CDR3 length: 14 residues. The germline V and J ends were trimmed by 7 bases and 2 bases, with 15 bases remaining between them. Germline lookup yields CDR1 GTSNPN and CDR2 SVGIG (reference sequence). CDR3 protein: CASTQGGPYNEQFF. The CDR3 DNA sequence: TGTGCCTCCACTCAGGGGGGCCCCTACAATGAGCAGTTCTTC.

This clone turned up a few times. This chain connects TRBV5-1 to TRBJ2-5, with D unresolved. The CDR3 is 14 amino acids. Between the trimmed V and J ends, which lost 4 bases and 0 bases, there was a span of 10 bases. The V gene's germline CDR1 is SGHRS and CDR2 YFSETQ. In DNA, the CDR3 is TGCGCCAGCAGCCAAGACAACAACCAAGAGACCCAGTACTTC. This gives the protein CASSQDNNQETQYF.

This clone was detected only a few times. The chain couples TRBV28 to TRBJ1-2; 9 bases agree with TRBD1. After removal of 2 bases from V and 5 bases from J, the junction contained 12 bases not matched to a gene. Per the germline V gene, CDR1 is MDHEN and CDR2 is SYDVKM. This CDR3 is built from 17 residues. CDR3 region: CASSLSLQGQGSYGYTF. The CDR3 nucleotides read TGTGCCAGCAGTTTAAGCCTTCAAGGACAGGGGAGTTATGGCTACACCTTC.

The rearrangement joins TRBV5-1 to TRBJ2-1; 16 bases fit TRBD2. The CDR3 is 16 residues long. Germline CDR1 reads SGHRS; CDR2 reads YFSETQ. The V and J ends lost 4 bases and 8 bases, in that order; junction bases with no gene match: 6. The DNA for the CDR3 is TGCGCCAGCAGCATTGGGACTAGCGGGGGGGCTGATGAGCAGTTCTTC. Translating it yields CASSIGTSGGADEQFF.

The CDR3 region is CASSLAGDRWYGYTF. CDR3 nucleotide sequence: TGTGCCAGCAGCTTGGCGGGGGACAGGTGGTATGGCTACACCTTC. The chain couples TRBV5-6 to TRBJ1-2; 8 bases match TRBD1. The CDR3 length is 15 residues. Trimming removed 0 bases from V and 5 bases from J; junction bases left unmatched: 6. CDR1 SGHDT and CDR2 YYEEEE come from the germline V gene.

This clone came up a few times. V usage is TRBV27 and J usage is TRBJ1-6; 9 nucleotides line up with TRBD1. Germline V lookup: CDR1 MNHEY, CDR2 SMNVEV (reference sequence). This CDR3 has 15 amino acids. Trimming at V came to 7 bases and at J to 6 bases, leaving 7 bases not matched to a gene. DNA of the CDR3: TGTGCCAGCACCCCGGGACAGGGTGGTAATTCACCCCTCCACTTT. Protein product: CASTPGQGGNSPLHF.

V and J are TRBV7-9 and TRBJ1-4, with D perhaps TRBD1 (5 bases). V gave up 5 bases and J gave up 3 bases, with 13 bases separating them. This CDR3 has 15 residues. Germline V gives CDR1 SEHNR, CDR2 FQNEAQ (reference sequence). The CDR3 DNA follows: TGTGCCAGCAGCCCAGACGGGGGAGCTAATGAAAAACTGTTTTTT. It translates to CASSPDGGANEKLFF.

The chain joins TRBV9 to TRBJ2-5; 9 bases line up with TRBD2. CDR1 SGDLS and CDR2 YYNGEE come from the germline V gene. After removal of 0 bases from V and 1 base from J, the junction contained 4 bases not matched to a gene. The CDR3 totals 16 residues. The CDR3 spells CASSVASGTGQETQYF. Written as DNA, the CDR3 is TGTGCCAGCAGCGTAGCTAGCGGGACGGGCCAAGAGACCCAGTACTTC.

This chain connects TRBV27 to TRBJ2-2; weak D call: TRBD2 (5 bases). The CDR3 runs 13 residues. Between the trimmed V and J ends, which lost 0 bases and 7 bases, there was a span of 6 bases. Germline V gene sequence: CDR1 MNHEY, CDR2 SMNVEV (reference sequence). The DNA for the CDR3 is TGTGCCAGCAGTTTATCTGGGAGCGGGGAGCTGTTTTTT. Translated, it gives CASSLSGSGELFF.

In this sample, this clone turned up once. The CDR3 here is CASSLIHESNQPQHF. The CDR3 bases are TGTGCCAGCAGTCTCATCCACGAGAGCAATCAGCCCCAGCATTTT. The chain has TRBV28 and TRBJ1-5; D gene unclear. With 5 bases removed from V and 1 base from J, the gap between germline ends came to 12 bases. Germline V gene data show CDR1 as MDHEN and CDR2 as SYDVKM. The CDR3 sequence is 15 residues long.

V usage is TRBV2 and J usage is TRBJ2-1, with TRBD2 matching over 14 bases. CDR3 length: 14 residues. Losses at the gene ends were 3 bases for V and 10 bases for J; bases not matched to a gene: 2. Germline assignment: CDR1 SNHLY and CDR2 FYNNEI. CDR3: CASSEGTSGGEQFF. The CDR3 coding sequence is TGTGCCAGCAGTGAGGGGACTAGCGGGGGAGAGCAGTTCTTC.

The genes are TRBV7-9 and TRBJ1-2; a possible D gene is TRBD1 (5 bases). This CDR3 is built from 15 residues. Trimming removed 2 bases from V and 4 bases from J, with 14 bases in between. CDR1 SEHNR and CDR2 FQNEAQ come from the germline V gene (reference sequence). For the CDR3, the DNA is TGTGCCAGCAGCTTATTGGGGGGGGAAGCCTATGGCTACACCTTC. Translation: CASSLLGGEAYGYTF. Full variable domain (outside the CDR3, taken from reference TRBV7-9 and TRBJ1-2): DTGVSQNPRHKITKRGQNVTFRCDPISEHNRLYWYRQTLGQGPEFLTYFQNEAQLEKSRLLSDRFSAERPKGSFSTLEIQRTEQGDSAMYLCASSLLGGEAYGYTFGSGTRLTVV.

V usage is TRBV15 and J usage is TRBJ1-6; 7 bases line up with TRBD1. Germline loops: CDR1 LNHNV, CDR2 YYDKDF (reference sequence). This CDR3 region has 14 residues. Losses at the gene ends were 5 bases for V and 10 bases for J; bases not matched to a gene: 8. CDR3 sequence reads: CATSQDRRVSPLHF. In nucleotides, the CDR3 is TGTGCCACCAGCCAGGACAGGAGAGTCTCACCCCTCCACTTT. Filled out from reference TRBV15 and TRBJ1-6, the complete variable domain reads DAMVIQNPRYQVTQFGKPVTLSCSQTLNHNVMYWYQQKSSQAPKLLFHYYDKDFNNEADTPDNFQSRRPNTSFCFLDIRSPGLGDTAMYLCATSQDRRVSPLHFGNGTRLTVT.

The gene calls are TRBV7-3 and TRBJ2-5; possible D gene TRBD2, 7 bases. Trimming stripped 5 bases from V and 2 bases from J, with 18 bases between. There are 16 residues in the CDR3. Germline V CDR1 and CDR2: SGHTA, FQGTGA. CDR3: CASSRRGGGTQETQYF. CDR3 in DNA: TGTGCCAGCAGCCGTAGGGGAGGGGGGACACAAGAGACCCAGTACTTC.